Here is one T cell receptor beta chain with its context. This specimen belongs to a study of shared clonotypes between healthy human individuals. The CDR3 is 15 amino acids. After removal of 7 bases from V and 3 bases from J, the junction contained 9 bases not matched to a gene. CDR1 is MNHNS, CDR2 SASEGT, per germline. Assay: immunoSEQ multiplex PCR; the TCRdb copy retains only in-frame clones and omits some. Altogether 550,000 to 700,000 clones are present, 55% to 85% being singletons, with the ten largest covering around 1.8%. The specimen was memory CD4+ T cells sorted from blood. Subset noted: CD45RA-negative fraction. The TCR was taken from a young woman in good health. The rearrangement joins TRBV6-1 to TRBJ2-7, with TRBD1 matching 10 bases. The CDR3 nucleotides read TGTGCCAGCACCTCAGGAGGGACAGGGGTCTACGAGCAGTACTTC. Translation: CASTSGGTGVYEQYF.